A selection of T cell receptor beta chains follows, all from one sample in a study of Ad26.COV2.S vaccination and SARS-CoV-2 variants. Sequencing was performed with immunoSEQ multiplex PCR; in TCRdb, only in-frame clones are kept and a portion is missing. The table lists roughly 500,000 clones, 89% of them singletons. The sample consisted of peripheral blood, taken in a trial of Ad26.COV2.S vaccine versus placebo. All receptors derive from a person between 18 and 65 years old who received the Ad26.COV2.S COVID-19 vaccine or a placebo. Each CDR3 is given with its conserved first and last residue. Each record gives: J gene, V gene, clone size, D gene, CDR3 protein, CDR3 DNA. The D gene is left open where the match is weak. The size of a clone is reported for some rows only, either as once, few or many, or as a class for expanded clones.

J: TRBJ2-1; V: TRBV28; size: NA; D: NA; CDR3: CASGPPRRSYNEQFF; DNA: TGTGCCAGCGGACCCCCCCGGCGGTCCTACAATGAGCAGTTCTTC
J: TRBJ2-1; V: TRBV29-1; size: NA; D: TRBD2; CDR3: CSVTPRPGGFNTNEQFF; DNA: TGCAGCGTCACCCCCCGCCCGGGAGGATTCAATACGAATGAGCAGTTCTTC
J: TRBJ2-5; V: TRBV4-2; size: NA; D: NA; CDR3: CASSQDPLGGTQYF; DNA: TGTGCCAGCAGCCAAGACCCTTTAGGTGGGACCCAGTACTTC
J: TRBJ2-1; V: TRBV3-1/TRBV3-2; size: NA; D: NA; CDR3: CASSQGALIYNEQFF; DNA: TGTGCCAGCAGCCAGGGTGCGCTCATCTACAATGAGCAGTTCTTC
J: TRBJ1-5; V: TRBV7-6; size: NA; D: NA; CDR3: CASSDSNQPQHF; DNA: TGTGCCAGCAGCGACTCAAATCAGCCCCAGCATTTT
J: TRBJ1-1; V: TRBV19; size: NA; D: NA; CDR3: CASSIGGGGEAFF; DNA: TGTGCCAGTAGTATAGGTGGGGGTGGTGAAGCTTTCTTT
J: TRBJ2-7; V: TRBV6-5; size: NA; D: NA; CDR3: CAKGPSSYEQYF; DNA: TGTGCCAAGGGGCCTTCCTCCTACGAGCAGTACTTC
J: TRBJ1-6; V: TRBV7-9; size: NA; D: NA; CDR3: CASSPQGLDNSPLHF; DNA: TGTGCCAGCAGCCCTCAGGGGCTTGATAATTCCCCCCTCCACTTT
J: TRBJ1-6; V: TRBV9; size: NA; D: TRBD1; CDR3: CASSVSAGGEGSYNSPLHF; DNA: TGTGCCAGCAGCGTATCGGCAGGGGGCGAAGGCTCCTATAATTCACCCCTCCACTTT
J: TRBJ2-1; V: TRBV4-3; size: NA; D: NA; CDR3: CASSQDPTNEQFF; DNA: TGCGCCAGCAGCCAAGACCCCACAAATGAGCAGTTCTTC
J: TRBJ2-7; V: TRBV28; size: NA; D: NA; CDR3: CASSLPSLRHGYEQYF; DNA: TGTGCCAGCAGTTTACCCAGCCTAAGGCATGGGTACGAGCAGTACTTC
J: TRBJ1-2; V: TRBV5-1; size: NA; D: NA; CDR3: CASSLDAYYGYTF; DNA: TGCGCCAGCAGCTTGGACGCGTACTATGGCTACACCTTC
J: TRBJ2-5; V: TRBV24-1; size: NA; D: TRBD1; CDR3: CATSDLRDSQETQYF; DNA: TGTGCCACCAGTGATCTCCGGGACAGCCAAGAGACCCAGTACTTC
J: TRBJ1-1; V: TRBV28; size: NA; D: NA; CDR3: CASPPPGTVNTEAFF; DNA: TGTGCCAGCCCTCCCCCCGGGACGGTGAACACTGAAGCTTTCTTT
J: TRBJ1-1; V: TRBV19; size: NA; D: NA; CDR3: CASSIPGVFAEAFF; DNA: TGTGCCAGTAGTATACCAGGGGTTTTCGCTGAAGCTTTCTTT
J: TRBJ1-5; V: TRBV4-1; size: NA; D: NA; CDR3: CASSQGEGVFNQPQHF; DNA: TGCGCCAGCAGCCAAGGAGAAGGAGTGTTTAATCAGCCCCAGCATTTT
J: TRBJ2-7; V: TRBV5-4; size: NA; D: TRBD1; CDR3: CASSSAGQGSYEQYF; DNA: TGTGCCAGCAGCTCCGCGGGACAGGGTTCCTACGAGCAGTACTTC
J: TRBJ2-1; V: TRBV7-2; size: NA; D: TRBD2; CDR3: CASSFISGTRNNEQFF; DNA: TGTGCCAGCAGCTTTATTAGCGGGACCCGGAACAATGAGCAGTTCTTC
J: TRBJ1-4; V: TRBV7-6; size: NA; D: TRBD1; CDR3: CASSFPGGDNEKLFF; DNA: TGTGCCAGCAGCTTCCCAGGGGGCGATAATGAAAAACTGTTTTTT
J: TRBJ1-5; V: TRBV6-2/TRBV6-3; size: NA; D: NA; CDR3: CASSAHSGFQPQHF; DNA: TGTGCCAGCAGTGCCCACTCAGGGTTCCAGCCCCAGCATTTT
J: TRBJ2-5; V: TRBV19; size: NA; D: NA; CDR3: CASSIEWTKETQYF; DNA: TGTGCCAGTAGTATAGAGTGGACAAAAGAGACCCAGTACTTC
J: TRBJ1-6; V: TRBV18; size: NA; D: TRBD1; CDR3: CASSPPSRWAGGNSPLHF; DNA: TGTGCCAGCTCACCCCCCTCAAGGTGGGCAGGGGGCAATTCACCCCTCCACTTT
J: TRBJ2-2; V: TRBV5-6; size: NA; D: TRBD2; CDR3: CASAGGLNTGELFF; DNA: TGTGCCAGTGCCGGGGGGTTAAACACCGGGGAGCTGTTTTTT
J: TRBJ1-4; V: TRBV5-1; size: NA; D: NA; CDR3: CASSLGAGEEKLFF; DNA: TGCGCCAGCAGCTTGGGGGCAGGGGAAGAAAAACTGTTTTTT
J: TRBJ2-5; V: TRBV5-5; size: NA; D: NA; CDR3: CASNLQGRGETQYF; DNA: TGTGCCAGCAATCTACAGGGTAGGGGAGAGACCCAGTACTTC
J: TRBJ2-3; V: TRBV5-1; size: NA; D: NA; CDR3: CASSPTGGLGDTQYF; DNA: TGCGCCAGCAGCCCCACGGGGGGCCTCGGAGATACGCAGTATTTT
J: TRBJ2-1; V: TRBV12-5; size: NA; D: NA; CDR3: CASGLSLDEQFF; DNA: TGTGCTAGTGGTTTGTCCTTGGATGAGCAGTTCTTC
J: TRBJ2-7; V: TRBV6-2/TRBV6-3; size: NA; D: TRBD1; CDR3: CASSPRDRVNEQYF; DNA: TGTGCCAGCAGTCCCCGGGACAGGGTTAACGAGCAGTACTTC
J: TRBJ2-5; V: TRBV7-2; size: NA; D: NA; CDR3: CASSSLSGLQETQYF; DNA: TGTGCCAGCAGCTCTCTGAGCGGCCTCCAGGAGACCCAGTACTTC
J: TRBJ1-1; V: TRBV5-8; size: NA; D: NA; CDR3: CASSPRQAYTEAFF; DNA: TGTGCCAGCAGCCCGCGACAGGCATACACTGAAGCTTTCTTT
J: TRBJ1-6; V: TRBV4-3; size: NA; D: TRBD1; CDR3: CASSRDRESPLHF; DNA: TGCGCCAGCAGCCGGGACAGGGAATCACCCCTCCACTTT
J: TRBJ1-2; V: TRBV20-1; size: few; D: NA; CDR3: CSASGTSGHYGYTF; DNA: TGCAGTGCTAGTGGCACCAGCGGACACTATGGCTACACCTTC
J: TRBJ2-7; V: TRBV18; size: NA; D: NA; CDR3: CASSPEMAGAYEQYF; DNA: TGTGCCAGCTCACCAGAGATGGCAGGAGCCTACGAGCAGTACTTC
J: TRBJ1-3; V: TRBV28; size: NA; D: NA; CDR3: CASSLGGSGNTIYF; DNA: TGTGCCAGCAGTCTTGGAGGGTCTGGAAACACCATATATTTT
J: TRBJ2-5; V: TRBV6-6; size: NA; D: TRBD2; CDR3: CASRGTSGGEETQYF; DNA: TGTGCCAGCAGAGGGACTAGCGGGGGGGAGGAGACCCAGTACTTC
J: TRBJ1-3; V: TRBV18; size: NA; D: NA; CDR3: CASSPRPVTGNTIYF; DNA: TGTGCCAGCTCACCAAGACCCGTAACGGGAAACACCATATATTTT
J: TRBJ2-3; V: TRBV2; size: NA; D: NA; CDR3: CASTELTSTDTQYF; DNA: TGTGCCAGCACAGAGTTGACCAGCACAGATACGCAGTATTTT
J: TRBJ1-6; V: TRBV6-4; size: NA; D: NA; CDR3: CASSDLAISYNSPLHF; DNA: TGTGCCAGCAGTGACTTAGCCATCTCCTATAATTCACCCCTCCACTTT
J: TRBJ1-3; V: TRBV9; size: NA; D: NA; CDR3: CASSAGESGNTIYF; DNA: TGTGCCAGCAGTGCCGGGGAATCTGGAAACACCATATATTTT
J: TRBJ2-1; V: TRBV3-1/TRBV3-2; size: NA; D: NA; CDR3: CASSQEDGVEQFF; DNA: TGTGCCAGCAGCCAAGAGGACGGGGTTGAGCAGTTCTTC
J: TRBJ1-1; V: TRBV7-9; size: NA; D: NA; CDR3: CASSQLGVRTEAFF; DNA: TGTGCCAGCAGCCAGTTGGGGGTCCGCACTGAAGCTTTCTTT
J: TRBJ1-1; V: TRBV6-6; size: NA; D: NA; CDR3: CASSYDSGRGTEAFF; DNA: TGTGCCAGCAGTTACGATTCGGGGCGGGGGACTGAAGCTTTCTTT
J: TRBJ2-1; V: TRBV9; size: NA; D: NA; CDR3: CASSVEIVGNEQFF; DNA: TGTGCCAGCAGCGTAGAGATAGTGGGCAATGAGCAGTTCTTC
J: TRBJ1-1; V: TRBV3-1/TRBV3-2; size: NA; D: NA; CDR3: CASRDWMMNTEAFF; DNA: TGTGCCAGCAGGGACTGGATGATGAACACTGAAGCTTTCTTT
J: TRBJ1-2; V: TRBV7-8; size: NA; D: TRBD1; CDR3: CASSRQGGYGYTF; DNA: TGTGCCAGCAGCCGACAGGGCGGCTATGGCTACACCTTC
J: TRBJ2-5; V: TRBV7-3; size: NA; D: NA; CDR3: CASSKGPGREETQYF; DNA: TGTGCCAGCTCGAAAGGCCCGGGGCGGGAAGAGACCCAGTACTTC
J: TRBJ1-4; V: TRBV10-3; size: few; D: TRBD1; CDR3: CATGLEGARKLFF; DNA: TGTGCCACCGGACTCGAGGGGGCGCGGAAACTGTTTTTT
J: TRBJ2-5; V: TRBV18; size: NA; D: NA; CDR3: CASSPPYGRETQYF; DNA: TGTGCCAGCTCACCACCCTACGGGAGAGAGACCCAGTACTTC
J: TRBJ2-5; V: TRBV10-3; size: NA; D: TRBD2; CDR3: CAIRDPVERGGTQYF; DNA: TGTGCCATCAGGGATCCGGTGGAGCGGGGGGGGACCCAGTACTTC
J: TRBJ1-1; V: TRBV13; size: NA; D: NA; CDR3: CASSSGPAPVNTEAFF; DNA: TGTGCCAGCAGCTCGGGACCCGCACCGGTGAACACTGAAGCTTTCTTT
J: TRBJ2-5; V: TRBV12-3/TRBV12-4; size: NA; D: TRBD1; CDR3: CASSVGQGIQYF; DNA: TGTGCCAGCAGTGTGGGACAGGGGATACAGTACTTC
J: TRBJ2-3; V: TRBV28; size: NA; D: NA; CDR3: CASSFPPTDSYTDTQYF; DNA: TGTGCCAGCAGTTTCCCCCCAACGGACTCCTACACAGATACGCAGTATTTT
J: TRBJ1-5; V: TRBV7-2; size: few; D: TRBD1; CDR3: CASSADRGGNQPQHF; DNA: TGTGCCAGCAGCGCGGACAGGGGTGGCAATCAGCCCCAGCATTTT
J: TRBJ2-5; V: TRBV4-2; size: NA; D: TRBD2; CDR3: CASSQGGTSDLQETQYF; DNA: TGTGCCAGCAGCCAAGGGGGGACTAGCGACCTCCAAGAGACCCAGTACTTC
J: TRBJ1-1; V: TRBV13; size: NA; D: TRBD1; CDR3: CASSPLGQGDTEAFF; DNA: TGTGCCAGCAGCCCGTTGGGACAGGGAGACACTGAAGCTTTCTTT
J: TRBJ2-7; V: TRBV5-1; size: NA; D: TRBD1; CDR3: CASSSQPGQGFYEQYF; DNA: TGCGCCAGCAGCTCCCAGCCGGGACAGGGGTTCTACGAGCAGTACTTC
J: TRBJ1-2; V: TRBV24-1; size: NA; D: NA; CDR3: CATSDSDSRGNYGYTF; DNA: TGTGCCACCAGTGACTCAGACTCCCGCGGGAACTATGGCTACACCTTC
J: TRBJ1-6; V: TRBV11-1; size: few; D: NA; CDR3: CASSVGTYHSPLHF; DNA: TGTGCCAGCAGCGTCGGGACTTACCATTCACCCCTCCACTTT